The next 30 T cell receptor beta chains were all read from a single sample in a study of CD8 T cells in ankylosing spondylitis. TCRdb analysed the 5' RACE reads with MiXCR anew, one entry per CDR3 protein. There are about 33,000 distinct CDR3 sequences in the sample; around 15% occur only once, and 25% to 35% lies in the top ten. The source material was synovial fluid, either unsorted or a sorted T cell fraction (not recorded which). The receptors shown here come from a male donor with ankylosing spondylitis.

A few counts support this clonotype. The V call is TRBV25-1, the J call TRBJ1-5, with 11 bases that match TRBD1. Trimming took 4 bases from V and 4 from J; bases not matched to a gene: 0. Germline loops: CDR1 MGHDK, CDR2 SYGVNS. The CDR3 is made up of 14 amino acids. The chain's CDR3 is CASSGDRGNQPQHF. The DNA for the CDR3 is TGTGCCAGCAGTGGGGACAGGGGGAATCAGCCCCAGCATTTT.

The rearrangement uses TRBV29-1 and TRBJ2-7; TRBD1 agrees at 7 bases. The CDR3 sequence is 15 residues long. Germline loops: CDR1 SQVTM, CDR2 ANQGSEA. J gave up 3 bases and V 4 bases, and 12 bases lay outside the gene matches. CDR3 in amino acids: CSVAGPQGEIYEQYF. CDR3 DNA: TGCAGCGTTGCTGGACCGCAGGGGGAGATCTACGAGCAGTACTTC.

A few counts support this clonotype. J is TRBJ1-4 and V is TRBV4-3, with D maybe TRBD1 (5 bases). The germline gives CDR1 LGHNA, CDR2 YSLEER. CDR3 length: 15 residues. Trimming removed 0 bases at V and 5 bases at J, with 10 bases between. CDR3 in amino acids: CASSQETGRNEKLFF. The CDR3 nucleotides are TGCGCCAGCAGCCAAGAAACAGGAAGAAATGAAAAACTGTTTTTT.

This clonotype was detected a few times. The chain uses TRBV29-1 and TRBJ1-2, with D tentatively TRBD1 (5 bases). The CDR3 covers 13 residues. V lost 4 bases and J 8 bases, leaving 17 bases between the germline ends. Per the germline V gene, CDR1 is SQVTM and CDR2 is ANQGSEA. CDR3 DNA sequence: TGCAGCGTTGTTCCGCAGGGTGCCTCAGGCTACACCTTC. Its translation is CSVVPQGASGYTF. The complete variable domain, with remaining parts taken from reference TRBV29-1 and TRBJ1-2, reads SAVISQKPSRDICQRGTSLTIQCQVDSQVTMMFWYRQQPGQSLTLIATANQGSEATYESGFVIDKFPISRPNLTFSTLTVSNMSPEDSSIYLCSVVPQGASGYTFGSGTRLTVV.

The V gene is TRBV4-1, the J gene TRBJ2-2; D not certain. Germline CDR1 is MGHRA and CDR2 is YSYEKL. The CDR3 length is 15 residues. The V gene lost 4 bases and the J gene lost 4 bases, with 13 bases spanning the gap. The CDR3 spells CASSPRLVLTGELFF. The DNA for the CDR3 is TGCGCCAGCAGCCCCCGGTTGGTTCTCACCGGGGAGCTGTTTTTT.

This clonotype was counted ten times or more. This chain uses TRBV6-5 with TRBJ2-5; no clear D. The germline gives CDR1 MNHEY, CDR2 SVGAGI. The CDR3 loop spans 13 amino acids. V lost 1 base, J lost 2 bases, and 5 bases lay in between. The CDR3 here is CASSYLGQETQYF. In DNA, the CDR3 is TGTGCCAGCAGTTACTTGGGGCAAGAGACCCAGTACTTC.

The V gene is TRBV6-6, the J gene TRBJ2-1; D gene uncertain. From germline, CDR1 is MNHNY and CDR2 SVGAGI (reference sequence). V lost 1 base to trimming and J lost 6 bases, with 4 bases between them. CDR3 size: 12 residues. Written as DNA, the CDR3 is TGTGCCAGCAGTTACTTGGTCAATGAGCAGTTCTTC. Protein sequence: CASSYLVNEQFF.

The chain uses TRBV7-8 and TRBJ2-5, with D possibly matching TRBD1 (6 bases). V lost 1 base, J lost 4 bases, and 13 bases lay in between. The CDR3 is made up of 15 amino acids. The germline V gene has CDR1 SGHVS and CDR2 FQNEAQ. CDR3 nucleotides: TGTGCCAGCAGCTTAGGAACAGGGCCAGCAGAGACCCAGTACTTC. Translated, it gives CASSLGTGPAETQYF.

The chain couples TRBV21-1 to TRBJ1-5. TRBV21-1 is described as a pseudogene. The CDR3 sequence is 18 residues long. CDR3 nucleotides: TGTGCCAGCAGCAAAAAAAGACCTATGAGGCCTTTCAATCAGCCCCAGCATTTT. Its protein product is CASSKKRPMRPFNQPQHF.

The chain recombines TRBV10-3 with TRBJ2-2, with 7 bases matching TRBD1. The V and J ends lost 6 bases and 1 base, in that order; junction bases with no gene match: 2. The CDR3 sequence is 14 residues long. Germline V gene data show CDR1 as ENHRY and CDR2 as SYGVKD. As DNA, the CDR3 is TGTGCCATCAGGGGGACAGAGAACACCGGGGAGCTGTTTTTT. This encodes CAIRGTENTGELFF.

The genes are TRBV7-6 and TRBJ1-5; D gene ambiguous. Deletions cut 1 base from V and 3 bases from J, with 10 bases between. Per germline, CDR1 SGHVS and CDR2 FNYEAQ. The CDR3 runs to 15 residues. CDR3 in amino acids: CASSLGEWFNQPQHF. The DNA for the CDR3 is TGTGCCAGCAGCTTAGGGGAGTGGTTCAATCAGCCCCAGCATTTT.

V is TRBV5-5 and J is TRBJ1-6, with 10 positions matching TRBD1. The CDR3 consists of 16 residues. Per the germline V gene, CDR1 is SGHKS and CDR2 is YYEKEE (reference sequence). V gave up 2 bases and J gave up 10 bases; unmatched junction bases: 9. The CDR3 here is CASSFDRGPIGSPLHF. DNA of the CDR3: TGTGCCAGCAGCTTTGACAGGGGGCCCATTGGATCACCCCTCCACTTT.

The table lists this clonotype with a few counts. CDR3 in DNA: TGTGCCAGCAGTTCAAGGGGACGGGACAGTAACTACGAGCAGTACTTC. It codes for CASSSRGRDSNYEQYF. V and J are TRBV27 and TRBJ2-7; 7 nucleotides agree with TRBD1. The germline CDR1 and CDR2 sequences are MNHEY and SMNVEV (reference sequence). V was pared by 4 bases and J by 3 bases, with 12 bases of the junction left unmatched. There are 16 residues in the CDR3.

This clonotype was counted at least ten times. This chain joins TRBV9 and TRBJ2-1; 12 bases align to TRBD2. Germline V gene sequence: CDR1 SGDLS, CDR2 YYNGEE. This CDR3 is 19 amino acids long. Trimming removed 7 bases from V and 0 bases from J; junction bases left unmatched: 14. The CDR3 spells CASGISTSGGQSSYNEQFF. CDR3 in DNA: TGTGCCAGCGGGATCTCGACTAGCGGGGGCCAAAGCTCCTACAATGAGCAGTTCTTC.

The chain combines TRBV27 with TRBJ1-2, with a possible D match to TRBD1 (6 bases). V was cut by 6 bases and J by 5 bases, with 16 bases left in between. CDR3 length: 14 amino acids. Looked up from germline, CDR1 is MNHEY and CDR2 is SMNVEV (reference sequence). The CDR3 spells CASSVTGRGYGYTF. The DNA of the CDR3 is TGTGCCAGCAGCGTTACAGGGAGAGGGTATGGCTACACCTTC.

This clonotype was observed at least ten times. An end of the junction differs from the germline gene, which may be a read error. The genes are TRBV6-5 and TRBJ1-1, with D maybe TRBD1 (5 bases). Per germline, CDR1 MNHEY and CDR2 SVGAGI. The CDR3 runs 15 residues. CDR3 nucleotides: TGTGCCAGCAGTCACTCGGAGGGGTTAGCGGCTGAAGCTTTCTTT. Protein product: CASSHSEGLAAEAFF.

This rearrangement joins TRBV4-2 to TRBJ2-7, with TRBD1 identical over 7 bases. The CDR3 length is 16 residues. V lost 4 bases and J lost 7; bases outside the gene matches: 16. Germline V gene lookup returns CDR1 LGHNA and CDR2 YNFKEQ. The CDR3 nucleotides are TGTGCCAGCAGCCCAGACTGGACAGGCCCCCCAGGGGAGCAGTACTTC. It codes for CASSPDWTGPPGEQYF.

This clonotype was seen repeatedly, ten times or more. The V call is TRBV6-1, the J call TRBJ2-1, with a possible D match to TRBD1 (6 bases). From germline, CDR1 is MNHNS and CDR2 SASEGT. The V gene lost 7 bases and the J gene lost 9 bases, with 16 bases spanning the gap. This CDR3 has 13 residues. DNA of the CDR3: TGTGCCAGCACATGGACAGAGGTTGGTGAGCAGTTCTTC. Encoded protein: CASTWTEVGEQFF.

DNA of the CDR3: TGTGCCAGCAGTTCCGGCGGACAGCGCTATGGCTACACCTTC. Protein sequence: CASSSGGQRYGYTF. V usage is TRBV6-2 or TRBV6-3 and J usage is TRBJ1-2; a possible D gene is TRBD1 (6 bases). Trimming left V 4 bases short and J 4 bases short, with 13 bases between. This CDR3 is built from 14 residues. Looked up from germline, CDR1 is MNHEY and CDR2 is SVGEGT.

This clonotype was recorded at least ten times. The rearrangement uses TRBV9 and TRBJ1-1, with unresolved D. CDR3 size: 15 residues. Per germline, CDR1 SGDLS and CDR2 YYNGEE. With 0 bases removed from V and 3 bases from J, the gap between germline ends came to 12 bases. This CDR3 reads CASSVGAGQHTEAFF. For the CDR3, the DNA is TGTGCCAGCAGCGTAGGCGCCGGCCAACACACTGAAGCTTTCTTT.

This clonotype was recorded many times. The chain joins TRBV6-2 or TRBV6-3 to TRBJ1-5, with D unclear. The CDR3 has 14 residues. The V and J ends lost 6 bases and 5 bases respectively, with 14 bases between them. Germline lookup yields CDR1 MNHEY and CDR2 SVGEGT. CDR3 in amino acids: CASSLGEDYQPQHF. The CDR3 DNA reads TGTGCCAGCAGCCTCGGCGAAGATTATCAGCCCCAGCATTTT.

About this clonotype: The germline gene is not matched at one end of the junction; a read error may be the cause. This chain connects TRBV7-2 to TRBJ1-2, with 10 positions matching TRBD1. This CDR3 region has 15 residues. CDR1 is SGHTA and CDR2 is FQGNSA in the germline V gene. DNA of the CDR3: TGTGCCAGCAGCTTGAGAGGACAGGGGGGATATGGCTACCCCTTC. This gives the protein CASSLRGQGGYGYPF.

V and J are TRBV11-1 and TRBJ2-1, with D perhaps matching TRBD1 (6 bases). Germline values: CDR1 SGHAT, CDR2 FQDESV (reference sequence). Trimming took 5 bases from V and 0 from J, leaving 26 bases between them. CDR3 size: 20 residues. This CDR3 is CASSPGAAGVSMSSYNEQFF. In nucleotides, the CDR3 is TGTGCCAGCAGCCCAGGGGCGGCGGGTGTGTCGATGAGCTCCTACAATGAGCAGTTCTTC.

This clonotype came up many times. J is TRBJ2-1 and V is TRBV5-1; a possible D gene is TRBD1 (6 bases). This CDR3 is built from 16 residues. Germline V gene data show CDR1 as SGHRS and CDR2 as YFSETQ. V lost 0 bases to trimming and J lost 3 bases, with 13 bases between them. Written as DNA, the CDR3 is TGCGCCAGCAGCTTGGGGACAGTATCCCGCTACAATGAGCAGTTCTTC. It specifies CASSLGTVSRYNEQFF.

This clonotype was seen once. Given a much more abundant clone one base away, this may be a read error. The chain employs TRBV13 and TRBJ1-6; tentative D call: TRBD1 (5 bases). The CDR3 spans 14 residues. CDR1 PRHDT and CDR2 FYEKMQ come from the germline V gene (reference sequence). CDR3 sequence reads: CASSLGTRISPPHF. In DNA form, the CDR3 reads TGTGCCAGCAGCCTCGGGACGAGGATCTCACCCCCCCACTTT.

This clonotype was recorded at least ten times. The rearrangement uses TRBV4-1 and TRBJ1-2; 8 nucleotides line up with TRBD1. Germline V gene data show CDR1 as MGHRA and CDR2 as YSYEKL. Trimming removed 0 bases from V and 6 bases from J; junction bases left unmatched: 6. The CDR3 sequence is 15 residues long. This CDR3 reads CASSQERAGGDGYTF. The CDR3 nucleotides read TGCGCCAGCAGCCAAGAACGGGCAGGGGGCGATGGCTACACCTTC.

This clonotype came up a few times. This chain uses TRBV9 with TRBJ2-3; D is perhaps TRBD2 (5 bases). CDR3 size: 14 residues. The germline V gene encodes CDR1 SGDLS and CDR2 YYNGEE. Between the trimmed V and J ends, which lost 7 bases and 1 base, there was a span of 13 bases. CDR3 DNA sequence: TGTGCCAGCCGGGCGGAGGTCGGCACAGATACGCAGTATTTT. As protein: CASRAEVGTDTQYF. Looking up the rest from reference TRBV9 and TRBJ2-3 gives the full variable domain: DSGVTQTPKHLITATGQRVTLRCSPRSGDLSVYWYQQSLDQGLQFLIQYYNGEERAKGNILERFSAQQFPDLHSELNLSSLELGDSALYFCASRAEVGTDTQYFGPGTRLTVL.

Only a few counts were recorded for this clonotype. DNA of the CDR3: TGTGCCAGCAGCCAAGAGAGCGGGGGAGCGGAGACCCAGTACTTC. Translation: CASSQESGGAETQYF. The chain uses TRBV4-2 and TRBJ2-5; 8 bases fit TRBD2. Looked up from germline, CDR1 is LGHNA and CDR2 is YNFKEQ. Trimming cost V 0 bases and J 5 bases; bases outside gene matches: 5. CDR3 size: 15 residues.

The J gene is TRBJ2-2, the V gene TRBV28, with 9 bases aligning to TRBD2. Germline-derived CDR1 and CDR2 are MDHEN and SYDVKM. The length of the CDR3 is 15 residues. After removal of 10 bases from V and 2 bases from J, the junction contained 8 bases not matched to a gene. The CDR3 DNA reads as TGTGCCACTACAAGCGGGGGGACCAACACCGGGGAGCTGTTTTTT. Protein product: CATTSGGTNTGELFF.

This clonotype appeared a single time. Germline and junction disagree at one end, which may indicate a read error. The genes are TRBV27 and TRBJ1-5, with D hard to call. The CDR3 contains 15 residues. CDR1 and CDR2 from the germline V gene are MNHEY and SMNVEV (reference sequence). The CDR3 sequence: CASSLSADSNQTQHF. CDR3 coding DNA: TGTGCCAGCAGTTTATCGGCCGATAGCAATCAGACCCAGCATTTT.